These 21 T cell receptor beta chains originate from one sample sequenced in a study of patients and donors after allogeneic stem cell transplantation. One entry per CDR3 protein, called by TCRdb with MiXCR from the RT-PCR reads. This sample has about 40,000 distinct CDR3 sequences, with roughly 29% found just once. Sequencing was done on a sample of blood, either unsorted or a sorted T cell fraction (not recorded which). The receptors were gathered from a human donor who was either an allogeneic HSCT recipient or a stem cell or donor lymphocyte infusion donor (not recorded which). It is not recorded whose cells these are; they may come from a transplant donor.

This clonotype was counted a few times. The chain recombines TRBV28 with TRBJ1-2, with D perhaps TRBD1 (6 bases). This CDR3 has 18 residues. Germline V gives CDR1 MDHEN, CDR2 SYDVKM. With 5 bases removed from V and 7 bases from J, the gap between germline ends came to 29 bases. The CDR3, as DNA: TGTGCCAGCAGTCCGTTACGAACCCGGGTACAGGGAGGAAGTGGCTACACCTTC. It codes for CASSPLRTRVQGGSGYTF.

This clonotype was counted many times. This chain joins TRBV27 and TRBJ2-7; D unclear. The CDR3 loop spans 12 amino acids. Per the germline V gene, CDR1 is MNHEY and CDR2 is SMNVEV (reference sequence). Trimming left V 8 bases short and J 4 bases short, with 12 bases between. The CDR3 DNA sequence: TGTGCCAGCGGGTCTCCAAGATACGAGCAGTACTTC. Translated, it gives CASGSPRYEQYF.

This clonotype was found a few times. The chain is built from TRBV21-1 and TRBJ2-7. TRBV21-1 is termed a pseudogene. The CDR3 extends over 19 amino acids. The chain's CDR3 is CASSKVDRRAWTAIHEQYF. The DNA for the CDR3 is TGTGCCAGCAGCAAAGTAGACCGCCGAGCATGGACGGCCATTCACGAGCAGTACTTC.

This clonotype came up many times. V usage is TRBV20-1 and J usage is TRBJ1-2, with 8 bases identical to TRBD1. Germline V gives CDR1 DFQATT, CDR2 SNEGSKA (reference sequence). Losses at the gene ends were 3 bases for V and 8 bases for J; bases not matched to a gene: 8. The CDR3 runs 13 residues. In nucleotides, the CDR3 is TGCAGTGCTAGCCCCGACAGGGGAGGAGGCTACACCTTC. Translated, it gives CSASPDRGGGYTF.

This clonotype was picked up a small number of times. The V and J genes are TRBV3-1 and TRBJ2-5; D is uncertain. The CDR3 sequence is 16 residues long. V was shortened by 2 bases and J by 1 base, with 14 bases between the two germline ends. Per the germline V gene, CDR1 is LGHDT and CDR2 is YNNKEL (reference sequence). This CDR3 reads CASSQSWDPGQETQYF. The CDR3 bases are TGTGCCAGCAGCCAAAGTTGGGATCCAGGCCAAGAGACCCAGTACTTC.

The CDR3 DNA is TGTGCCAGCAGCTCCGAAGAGACCCAGTACTTC. Translation gives CASSSEETQYF. The genes are TRBV11-2 and TRBJ2-5; D ambiguous. The CDR3 consists of 11 residues. Germline assignment: CDR1 SGHAT and CDR2 FQNNGV. Trimming took off 4 bases at V and 3 bases at J, with 3 bases between the two ends.

This sequence joins TRBV4-3 and TRBJ1-4; 7 positions agree with TRBD1. The CDR3 totals 18 residues. Looked up from germline, CDR1 is LGHNA and CDR2 is YSLEER. With V trimmed by 1 base and J by 8 bases, 16 bases remained unmatched. CDR3 residues: CASSQGGGGVIMGEKLFF. The CDR3 DNA reads as TGCGCCAGCAGCCAAGGAGGAGGGGGCGTGATCATGGGAGAAAAACTGTTTTTT.

There are a few counts of this clonotype. The chain joins TRBV29-1 to TRBJ2-7; weak D call: TRBD1 (6 bases). Germline loops: CDR1 SQVTM, CDR2 ANQGSEA. Trimming shortened V by 4 bases and J by 0 bases, and 19 bases separated the two germline ends. The CDR3 spans 16 residues. In DNA form, the CDR3 reads TGCAGCGTTGTACTGCGAGGCAGGGGCCACTCCTACGAGCAGTACTTC. This codes for CSVVLRGRGHSYEQYF.

The CDR3 loop reads CASSFTLAGLDTQYF. The CDR3 DNA is TGCGCCAGCAGCTTTACTCTAGCGGGGCTCGATACGCAGTATTTT. The chain joins TRBV5-1 to TRBJ2-3; 9 bases map to TRBD2. The CDR3 runs 15 residues. Unmatched junction bases numbered 7, after V lost 2 bases and J lost 6 bases. Per germline, CDR1 SGHRS and CDR2 YFSETQ.

As concerns this clonotype: In this CDR3 the conserved last residue, phenylalanine or tryptophan, is missing, so a read error is likely. V and J are TRBV5-1 and TRBJ1-1; D may be TRBD1 (5 bases). Trimming stripped 0 bases from V and 4 bases from J, with 13 bases between. Germline loops: CDR1 SGHRS, CDR2 YFSETQ. This CDR3 is built from 15 residues. The CDR3 DNA reads TGCGCCAGCAGCTTGGACGGGGGAATAGGCACTGAAGCTTTCTTG. It yields the protein CASSLDGGIGTEAFL.

The chain uses TRBV5-1 and TRBJ2-3; a weak D match, TRBD2 (5 bases). The CDR3 has 15 amino acids. V shed 2 bases and J shed 6 bases, with 16 bases lying between them. Germline lookup yields CDR1 SGHRS and CDR2 YFSETQ. The CDR3 loop reads CASSFRPTSSDTQYF. The CDR3 region has the DNA TGCGCCAGCAGCTTTCGACCAACTAGTTCCGATACGCAGTATTTT.

This chain joins TRBV4-3 and TRBJ2-7, with D perhaps TRBD1 (5 bases). V dropped 4 bases and J dropped 4 bases, with 17 bases sitting between them. The CDR3 consists of 15 residues. Per the germline V gene, CDR1 is LGHNA and CDR2 is YSLEER. The CDR3 protein is CASSPAAQGEYEQYF. CDR3 DNA: TGCGCCAGCAGCCCTGCGGCCCAAGGGGAATACGAGCAGTACTTC.

This rearrangement joins TRBV6-6 to TRBJ2-4; D remains ambiguous. There are 11 residues in the CDR3. V was clipped by 6 bases and J by 4 bases, with 4 bases between them. Germline V lookup: CDR1 MNHNY, CDR2 SVGAGI (reference sequence). DNA of the CDR3: TGTGCCAGCAGCCCTAAAAACATTCAGTACTTC. Translation: CASSPKNIQYF.

J is TRBJ1-1 and V is TRBV7-8; 9 bases match TRBD1. Germline trimming cut 5 bases from V and 0 bases from J; bases unmatched to any gene: 13. The CDR3 loop spans 18 amino acids. Germline-derived CDR1 and CDR2 are SGHVS and FQNEAQ. The CDR3 spells CASSVGLGTGRMNTEAFF. CDR3 nucleotides: TGTGCCAGCAGCGTCGGATTAGGGACAGGGAGGATGAACACTGAAGCTTTCTTT.

The chain employs TRBV28 and TRBJ2-7, with D maybe TRBD2 (7 bases). V lost 1 base and J 7 bases, leaving 17 bases between the germline ends. Per the germline V gene, CDR1 is MDHEN and CDR2 is SYDVKM. The CDR3 runs to 15 residues. The CDR3 DNA is TGTGCCAGCAGTTTATTGGCGGGAGAGGGACAAGAGCAGTACTTC. The encoded protein is CASSLLAGEGQEQYF.

This clonotype was observed a handful of times. The chain links TRBV29-1 to TRBJ2-7, with D perhaps TRBD1 or TRBD2 (6 bases each). The CDR3 is made up of 14 amino acids. Germline CDR1 SQVTM, CDR2 ANQGSEA. V lost 4 bases to trimming and J lost 5 bases, with 18 bases between them. CDR3 in amino acids: CSVAGEGGNNEQYF. For the CDR3, the DNA is TGCAGCGTTGCGGGGGAAGGGGGGAACAACGAGCAGTACTTC.

This sequence joins TRBV7-3 and TRBJ2-1, with TRBD1 identical over 9 bases. The CDR3 contains 13 residues. J lost 16 bases, V lost 4 bases, and 11 bases had no gene match. Germline CDR1 SGHTA, CDR2 FQGTGA. The CDR3 sequence: CASSWSEGTGYFF. The CDR3 nucleotides are TGTGCCAGCAGCTGGAGCGAAGGGACAGGGTATTTCTTC. The complete variable domain, with remaining parts taken from reference TRBV7-3 and TRBJ2-1, reads GAGVSQTPSNKVTEKGKYVELRCDPISGHTALYWYRQSLGQGPEFLIYFQGTGAADDSGLPNDRFFAVRPEGSVSTLKIQRTERGDSAVYLCASSWSEGTGYFFGPGTRLTVL.

This clonotype was seen a few times. This chain connects TRBV20-1 to TRBJ1-3, with D tentatively TRBD1 (5 bases). Germline CDR1 reads DFQATT; CDR2 reads SNEGSKA (reference sequence). V lost 5 bases and J 1 base, leaving 15 bases between the germline ends. CDR3 length: 15 residues. In nucleotides, the CDR3 is TGCAGTGCTGGGACGGACCGAAATTCTGGAAACACCATATATTTT. It codes for CSAGTDRNSGNTIYF.

Here the CDR3 DNA reads TGTGCCACCACCCCCGGGACGTTCATCTATGGCTACACCTTC. Its protein is CATTPGTFIYGYTF. The chain employs TRBV28 and TRBJ1-2, with D possibly being TRBD1 (5 bases). This CDR3 contains 14 residues. Germline-derived CDR1 and CDR2 are MDHEN and SYDVKM. The V end was cut by 10 bases, the J end by 4 bases, with 19 bases between.

This clonotype showed up many times. CDR3 protein: CASSLRPGGDQPQHF. CDR3 DNA: TGTGCCAGCAGTTTGAGGCCAGGGGGAGATCAGCCCCAGCATTTT. The chain has TRBV27 and TRBJ1-5; 7 bases align to TRBD1. This CDR3 has 15 amino acids. Losses at the gene ends were 3 bases for V and 5 bases for J; bases not matched to a gene: 7. Germline V gene sequence: CDR1 MNHEY, CDR2 SMNVEV (reference sequence).

The CDR3 protein is CASRGPFYNEQFF. CDR3 bases: TGTGCCAGCCGGGGGCCCTTCTACAATGAGCAGTTCTTC. The chain combines TRBV14 with TRBJ2-1; D could derive from TRBD1 or TRBD2 (6 bases each). The CDR3 runs to 13 residues. Germline loops: CDR1 SGHDN, CDR2 FVKESK. The V end lost 8 bases, the J end lost 3 bases, and 11 bases lay between the germline ends.